The clone carrying this T cell receptor (beta chain) was seen ten or more times. The data originate from a study of T-cell memory formation after mild COVID-19. The ends were cut back, 7 bases at V and 3 bases at J, with 13 bases in the middle. Per the germline V gene, CDR1 is SQVTM and CDR2 is ANQGSEA. The CDR3 has 12 residues. Each CDR3 protein is one row after TCRdb ran MiXCR on the 5' RACE reads. This sample has more than 80,000 distinct CDR3 sequences; 9.5% to 15% occur once, and the top ten carry around 27%. This receptor was taken from an adult woman who had mild COVID-19 (a few samples of this study predate the infection). Cell type and time point are not known. Sequencing input: PBMCs or a T cell subset sorted from them (not recorded which). V is TRBV29-1 and J is TRBJ2-7; perhaps TRBD2 as D (7 bases). Here the CDR3 reads CSGKGGSYEQYF. The CDR3 DNA reads as TGCAGCGGCAAGGGGGGGAGCTACGAGCAGTACTTC.